This TCR beta chain was sequenced in a study of CD8 T cells in ankylosing spondylitis. TCRdb redid the calling of the 5' RACE reads with MiXCR, one entry per CDR3 protein. The sample lists more than 300,000 distinct CDR3 sequences, 11% occurring once. V lost 6 bases, J lost 8 bases, and 12 bases stayed unmatched. Germline values: CDR1 DFQATT, CDR2 SNEGSKA (reference sequence). CDR3 length: 13 residues. J is TRBJ1-2 and V is TRBV20-1, with 7 bases lining up with TRBD1. Specimen: blood, either unsorted or a sorted T cell fraction (not recorded which). This TCR was sampled from a female donor with ankylosing spondylitis or in good health (not recorded which). The CDR3 protein is CSARPSTGHGYTF. CDR3 DNA: TGCAGTGCCAGACCCTCGACAGGGCACGGCTACACCTTC.